This TCR beta chain stems from a study of T cells in Graves' hyperthyroidism and ophthalmopathy. General study points: The majority of expanded thyroid clonotypes above 0.001 also appeared in blood. Separation of ophthalmopathy from stable hyperthyroidism was achieved by a 13 V-J model.

Germline-derived CDR1 and CDR2 are SGHRS and YFSETQ. The CDR3 runs to 14 residues. V lost 4 bases to trimming and J lost 10 bases; unmatched junction nucleotides: 8. Regions amplified from RNA transcripts were the TCR beta CDR3 regions. First-round RT-PCR with HTBI primers amplified the TCR CDR3 region. MiXCR, applied by TCRdb to the multiplex PCR reads, yields one record per CDR3 protein. The data contain under 450,000 distinct CDR3 sequences, about 15% of them singletons. Across 18 months, stable Graves' hyperthyroidism was marked by no progression to ophthalmopathy. At least ten counts were recorded for this clonotype. What it recognizes is unknown.

Specimen: blood. The chain uses TRBV5-1 and TRBJ1-6, with 7 bases lining up with TRBD1. The TCR comes from a woman under 30 with Graves' hyperthyroidism. CDR3 DNA: TGCGCCAGCAGCCCCTGGGACAGAGGCTCACCCCTCCACTTT. Translation gives CASSPWDRGSPLHF.